This section outlines one TCR beta chain sequence together with its context. The sample is drawn from a study of PD-L1 blockade in urothelial cancer. The germline CDR1 and CDR2 sequences are LGHNT and FRNRAP. Trimming stripped 6 bases from V and 0 bases from J, with 9 bases between. CDR3 length: 13 residues. Sequencing was performed with immunoSEQ multiplex PCR; in TCRdb, only in-frame clones are kept and a portion is missing. The sample shows roughly 640 clones, about 39% of them seen only once. The receptor comes from a woman of 80 years or more with urothelial cancer. This sequence joins TRBV12-5 and TRBJ2-7, with D perhaps TRBD2 (6 bases). Source: tumor tissue, taken before atezolizumab (anti-PD-L1) treatment. The CDR3 DNA follows: TGTGCTAGTGGCCGGGACTCCTCCTACGAGCAGTACTTC. Translating it yields CASGRDSSYEQYF.